The T cell receptor (beta chain) described here comes from a study of early T cells in non-severe SARS-CoV-2 infection. The wider study: Sequencing of unsorted whole blood was done on bulk RNA, leaving chains unpaired.

V trimming: 11 bases; J trimming: 1 base; junction bases outside the gene matches: 5. The CDR3 consists of 13 residues. Looked up from germline, CDR1 is ENHRY and CDR2 is SYGVKD. Broader study findings: VDJdb matches were skewed toward anti-spike CD8 T cell responses.

Individual cDNA molecules each received unique molecular identifiers attached to them. TCRdb independently ran MiXCR on the 5' RACE reads; one entry per CDR3 protein. The data hold tens of thousands of distinct CDR3 sequences, with roughly an eighth observed a single time. For this clonotype: The antigen is undetermined.

The sequencing sample was made of whole blood. The chain joins TRBV10-3 to TRBJ2-3; 8 bases align to TRBD2. This clonotype was obtained from an adult who was a healthcare worker with PCR-confirmed SARS-CoV-2 infection or an uninfected control (not recorded which). The CDR3 loop is CAASGGRTDTQYF. The DNA for the CDR3 is TGTGCCGCGAGCGGGGGCCGCACAGATACGCAGTATTTT.